This T cell receptor (beta chain) is from a study of cytotoxic CD8 clonotypes in ibrutinib-treated CLL. The wider study: Enrolment comprised approximately 10 relapsed/refractory and some 15 treatment-naive patients; approximately 18 were IGHV unmutated. Mean yields were 255,043 productive templates and under 100,000 productive rearrangements per sample. Study conclusions and caveats: Clonality climbed at ibrutinib response, then dropped toward baseline at progression.

Trimming removed 2 bases at V and 6 bases at J, with 13 bases between. Germline V gene sequence: CDR1 MDHEN, CDR2 SYDVKM. The CDR3 covers 14 residues. The planned depth of sequencing spanned 1 in 200,000 to 1 in 1 million T cells. Assay: immunoSEQ multiplex PCR; the TCRdb copy retains only in-frame clones and omits some. Of over 200,000 clones in the sample, about three quarters are singletons; the top ten hold roughly 5.9%. This clone has just one count. The antigen remains undetermined. The source was PBMCs, collected after 12 months of ibrutinib treatment. The TCR originated in a human donor with chronic lymphocytic leukemia. The gene calls are TRBV28 and TRBJ1-2; a possible D gene is TRBD1 (6 bases). The CDR3 region has the DNA TGTGCCAGCAGTTTAATTGCTGGGGGCAATGGCTACACCTTC. Amino acid sequence: CASSLIAGGNGYTF.